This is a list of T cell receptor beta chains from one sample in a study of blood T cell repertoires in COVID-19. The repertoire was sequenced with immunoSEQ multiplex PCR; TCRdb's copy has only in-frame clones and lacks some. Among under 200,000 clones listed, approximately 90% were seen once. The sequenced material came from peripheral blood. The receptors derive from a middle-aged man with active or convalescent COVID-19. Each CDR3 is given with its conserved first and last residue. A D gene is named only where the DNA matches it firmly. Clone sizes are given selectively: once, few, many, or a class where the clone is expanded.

cdr3_nt: TGTGCCAGCAGTTTACCGGGAAAGCAGTTCTTC
cdr3_aa: CASSLPGKQFF
j_call: TRBJ2-1
d_call: -
v_call: TRBV12-3/TRBV12-4
clone_size: -

cdr3_nt: TGTGCCAGCAGCCATCGACAGGGAAAGAACACCGGGGAGCTGTTTTTT
cdr3_aa: CASSHRQGKNTGELFF
j_call: TRBJ2-2
d_call: TRBD1
v_call: TRBV27
clone_size: -

cdr3_nt: TGTGCCAGCAGCTTATATCCAGGGGTGAACACTGAAGCTTTCTTT
cdr3_aa: CASSLYPGVNTEAFF
j_call: TRBJ1-1
d_call: -
v_call: TRBV13
clone_size: -

cdr3_nt: TGTGCCAGCAGCCAGGGCCCCGCGGGGGGGTATGAGCAGTTCTTC
cdr3_aa: CASSQGPAGGYEQFF
j_call: TRBJ2-1
d_call: TRBD2
v_call: TRBV7-9
clone_size: -

cdr3_nt: TGTGCCAGCAGCCCGGGACTAGCGGGGATTAGCTCCTACGAGCAGTACTTC
cdr3_aa: CASSPGLAGISSYEQYF
j_call: TRBJ2-7
d_call: TRBD2
v_call: TRBV13
clone_size: -

cdr3_nt: TGTGCCAGTAGTCAGGGGGCCTCTGACACTGAAGCTTTCTTT
cdr3_aa: CASSQGASDTEAFF
j_call: TRBJ1-1
d_call: TRBD1
v_call: TRBV19
clone_size: -

cdr3_nt: TGTGCCAGCAGTTCCACCGGGACAGGGGCCCACGAGCAGTACTTC
cdr3_aa: CASSSTGTGAHEQYF
j_call: TRBJ2-7
d_call: TRBD1
v_call: TRBV27
clone_size: -

cdr3_nt: TGTGCCAGCAGTTACTCGGATACCGGGACAGGGACCTATGGCTACACCTTC
cdr3_aa: CASSYSDTGTGTYGYTF
j_call: TRBJ1-2
d_call: TRBD1
v_call: TRBV6-2/TRBV6-3
clone_size: once

cdr3_nt: TGTGCCAGCAGTAGTGCCTATGAGCAGTTCTTC
cdr3_aa: CASSSAYEQFF
j_call: TRBJ2-1
d_call: -
v_call: TRBV5-6
clone_size: -

cdr3_nt: TGTGCCAGCAGCTTAGATCGGTGGCGGAGCTACTACGAGCAGTACTTC
cdr3_aa: CASSLDRWRSYYEQYF
j_call: TRBJ2-7
d_call: -
v_call: TRBV11-3
clone_size: -

cdr3_nt: TGTGCCAGCAGCCAGGGGGGGAAGAACACTGAAGCTTTCTTT
cdr3_aa: CASSQGGKNTEAFF
j_call: TRBJ1-1
d_call: -
v_call: TRBV3-1/TRBV3-2
clone_size: -

cdr3_nt: TGTGCCAGCAGCCAAGATACAGACCATCGATTCTTC
cdr3_aa: CASSQDTDHRFF
j_call: TRBJ2-1
d_call: -
v_call: TRBV3-1/TRBV3-2
clone_size: -

cdr3_nt: TGTGCCAGCAGTACTCCTCGAGGAACCTACGAGCAGTACTTC
cdr3_aa: CASSTPRGTYEQYF
j_call: TRBJ2-7
d_call: -
v_call: TRBV28
clone_size: few

cdr3_nt: TGTGCCAGTAGTGCTAGCGGGAGCAGCGGGGAGCTGTTTTTT
cdr3_aa: CASSASGSSGELFF
j_call: TRBJ2-2
d_call: TRBD2
v_call: TRBV19
clone_size: -

cdr3_nt: TGTGCCAGCAGCTTAACACCGGGACAGTACAATGAGCAGTTCTTC
cdr3_aa: CASSLTPGQYNEQFF
j_call: TRBJ2-1
d_call: TRBD1
v_call: TRBV9
clone_size: -

cdr3_nt: TGTGCCAGCAGAAGGGGCGGGGGGGACACTGAAGCTTTCTTT
cdr3_aa: CASRRGGGDTEAFF
j_call: TRBJ1-1
d_call: -
v_call: TRBV2
clone_size: -

cdr3_nt: TGTGCCAGCTTGGGTCGTTGGAGCGGGGGGCTACACACAGATACGCAGTATTTT
cdr3_aa: CASLGRWSGGLHTDTQYF
j_call: TRBJ2-3
d_call: TRBD2
v_call: TRBV7-9
clone_size: -

cdr3_nt: TGTGCCAGCAGTCGGTCCCTTGGCAGGATTCTGGAAAAACTGTTTTTT
cdr3_aa: CASSRSLGRILEKLFF
j_call: TRBJ1-4
d_call: -
v_call: TRBV7-9
clone_size: -

cdr3_nt: TGCAGCGTTGAACCGGGAAGTCGCGACGAGCAGTACTTC
cdr3_aa: CSVEPGSRDEQYF
j_call: TRBJ2-7
d_call: -
v_call: TRBV29-1
clone_size: -

cdr3_nt: TGTGCCAGCAGATTGCAGGGACAGGGGCAAGCTTTCTTT
cdr3_aa: CASRLQGQGQAFF
j_call: TRBJ1-1
d_call: TRBD1
v_call: TRBV25-1
clone_size: -

cdr3_nt: TGTGCCAGCAGCACAGGGGAAGGAAACACCATATATTTT
cdr3_aa: CASSTGEGNTIYF
j_call: TRBJ1-3
d_call: TRBD1
v_call: TRBV7-6
clone_size: -

cdr3_nt: TGCGCCAGCAGTGAGTTCCGGTTCCCCTCTGGAAACACCATATATTTT
cdr3_aa: CASSEFRFPSGNTIYF
j_call: TRBJ1-3
d_call: -
v_call: TRBV10-2
clone_size: few

cdr3_nt: TGTGCCAGCAGCCAAGAAGGGTACAGTGGGAGTTCACCCCTCCACTTT
cdr3_aa: CASSQEGYSGSSPLHF
j_call: TRBJ1-6
d_call: -
v_call: TRBV14
clone_size: -

cdr3_nt: TGTGCCAGCAGCTTTTTTTCGGGACAGGGGGTATATAGCAATCAGCCCCAGCATTTT
cdr3_aa: CASSFFSGQGVYSNQPQHF
j_call: TRBJ1-5
d_call: TRBD1
v_call: TRBV5-5
clone_size: -

cdr3_nt: TGTGCTAGCAGCCAACGAACAGGGGGGGACTCTAAGCAGTACTTC
cdr3_aa: CASSQRTGGDSKQYF
j_call: TRBJ2-7
d_call: -
v_call: TRBV7-7
clone_size: -

cdr3_nt: TGTGCCAGTAGTTGGGGGGAAGACGGCTACACCTTC
cdr3_aa: CASSWGEDGYTF
j_call: TRBJ1-2
d_call: -
v_call: TRBV19
clone_size: -

cdr3_nt: TGTGCCACCAGCAGAGAGGTTATGAGTCAGCCCCAGCATTTT
cdr3_aa: CATSREVMSQPQHF
j_call: TRBJ1-5
d_call: -
v_call: TRBV15
clone_size: -